These 10 T cell receptor beta chains were all obtained from the same sample, sequenced in a study of regulatory T cells in long-lasting Graves disease. The TCR beta library used iRepertoire HTBI primers with Arm-PCR amplification of CDR3. TCRdb recomputed calls from the multiplex PCR reads with MiXCR, one row per CDR3 protein. The repertoire holds around 400,000 distinct CDR3 sequences, with roughly 10% as singletons. Time point meaning: newly diagnosed GD, antithyroid drugs for less than 3 months. The TCR library used RNA extracted from PBMCs. The sample was also reused in another study, on T cells in Graves' hyperthyroidism and ophthalmopathy.

The sequenced sample was peripheral blood mononuclear cells (PBMCs), obtained at new diagnosis, from a patient treated with antithyroid drugs. These TCRs come from a woman aged 18-35 years with Graves disease.

The CDR3 loop reads CASSQELLGTFYGYTF. The DNA of the CDR3 is TGCGCCAGCAGCCAAGAGCTCCTGGGGACCTTTTATGGCTACACCTTC. The chain is built from TRBV4-3 and TRBJ1-2; D is possibly TRBD1 (5 bases). The CDR3 contains 16 residues. With 0 bases removed from V and 5 bases from J, the gap between germline ends came to 16 bases. Looked up from germline, CDR1 is LGHNA and CDR2 is YSLEER.

Details on this clonotype: A read error is possible here, since a much larger clone lies one base away. The J gene is TRBJ2-5, the V gene TRBV7-9; D call uncertain. The CDR3 length is 17 residues. Germline CDR1 is SEHNR and CDR2 is FQNEAQ (reference sequence). V dropped 0 bases and J dropped 4 bases, with 18 bases sitting between them. CDR3 DNA: TGTGCCAGCAGCTTAGCGCTAAGCGCGTCAATCCGAGAGACCCAGTACTTC. Translation gives CASSLALSASIRETQYF.

This clonotype was picked up one time. The V gene is TRBV20-1, the J gene TRBJ2-7; 10 nucleotides match TRBD2. Germline CDR1 DFQATT, CDR2 SNEGSKA (reference sequence). The CDR3 has 16 amino acids. This CDR3 is CSTTPNILAGRGEQYF. CDR3 coding DNA: TGCAGCACGACCCCAAACATACTAGCGGGGAGAGGGGAGCAGTACTTC.

This clonotype was recorded at least ten times. The V and J genes are TRBV28 and TRBJ2-2, with TRBD2 identical over 8 bases. This CDR3 has 15 amino acids. Germline assignment: CDR1 MDHEN and CDR2 SYDVKM. V trimming: 5 bases; J trimming: 7 bases; junction bases outside the gene matches: 9. The CDR3 sequence is CASSDPGGPVGELFF. The CDR3 DNA sequence: TGTGCCAGCAGTGACCCGGGAGGGCCGGTCGGGGAGCTGTTTTTT.

At least ten counts were recorded for this clonotype. The gene calls are TRBV12-3 or TRBV12-4 and TRBJ2-7; 9 positions agree with TRBD2. CDR3 length: 15 residues. Trimming at V came to 6 bases and at J to 0 bases, leaving 6 bases not matched to a gene. The CDR3 reads CASSPTSGSSYEQYF. The CDR3 region has the DNA TGTGCCAGCAGCCCGACTAGCGGCAGCTCCTACGAGCAGTACTTC.

V is TRBV19 and J is TRBJ2-1; D possibly corresponds to TRBD2 (5 bases). The germline V gene has CDR1 LNHDA and CDR2 SQIVND (reference sequence). Trimming shortened V by 7 bases and J by 5 bases, and 15 bases separated the two germline ends. The CDR3 is made up of 14 amino acids. This CDR3 reads CASNRGGPNNEQFF. In DNA form, the CDR3 reads TGTGCCAGTAATCGGGGTGGGCCAAACAATGAGCAGTTCTTC.

This clonotype was found many times. The J gene is TRBJ2-5, the V gene TRBV5-6; 9 nucleotides align to TRBD1. Trimming took 0 bases from V and 0 from J; bases not matched to a gene: 3. CDR1 SGHDT and CDR2 YYEEEE come from the germline V gene. This CDR3 is built from 16 residues. In nucleotides, the CDR3 is TGTGCCAGCAGCTTGGCGGGACAGGGTTACCAAGAGACCCAGTACTTC. Its protein product is CASSLAGQGYQETQYF. The whole variable domain, filled in from reference TRBV5-6 and TRBJ2-5, reads DAGVTQSPTHLIKTRGQQVTLRCSPKSGHDTVSWYQQALGQGPQFIFQYYEEEERQRGNFPDRFSGHQFPNYSSELNVNALLLGDSALYLCASSLAGQGYQETQYFGPGTRLLVL.

In this sample, this clonotype turned up many times. This rearrangement joins TRBV20-1 to TRBJ2-6; D is possibly TRBD1 or TRBD2 (6 bases each). The length of the CDR3 is 16 residues. Trimming cost V 5 bases and J 2 bases, with 16 bases left between them. Germline V lookup: CDR1 DFQATT, CDR2 SNEGSKA (reference sequence). CDR3 region: CSASGVNRAGANVLTF. The CDR3 DNA sequence: TGCAGTGCTTCGGGGGTTAACAGGGCTGGGGCCAACGTCCTGACTTTC.

This clonotype was counted a few times. Here the CDR3 DNA reads TGCAGTCCCGGAGTAAGCGGGAGTTTTCATGAGCAGTTCTTC. Its translation: CSPGVSGSFHEQFF. The V and J genes are TRBV20-1 and TRBJ2-1, with TRBD2 matching over 8 bases. The CDR3 length is 14 residues. The V segment lost 8 bases and the J segment 8 bases; nucleotides outside the gene matches: 14. Germline V lookup: CDR1 DFQATT, CDR2 SNEGSKA (reference sequence).

CDR3 nucleotides: TGTGCCACCAGTGACCCTGCTAGCGTTGAGCAGTTCTTC. Translation: CATSDPASVEQFF. The V and J genes are TRBV24-1 and TRBJ2-1, with D maybe TRBD2 (6 bases). This CDR3 contains 13 residues. Trimming left V 4 bases short and J 9 bases short, with 12 bases between. CDR1 and CDR2 from the germline V gene are KGHDR and SFDVKD.